The 21 T cell receptor beta chains below all came from one sample that was sequenced in a study of T cells in Graves' hyperthyroidism and ophthalmopathy. TCR beta CDR3 regions were amplified from RNA. With the HTBI primer set, the TCR CDR3 went through a first round of RT-PCR. TCRdb reprocessed the multiplex PCR reads via MiXCR and lists one record per CDR3 protein. The sample gives 700,000 or so distinct CDR3 sequences, around 17% of which show up once; approximately 8.4% is in the top ten. The sample was blood. The receptors originated from a man between 18 and 29 years old with Graves' hyperthyroidism.

The rearrangement joins TRBV20-1 to TRBJ2-7, with 7 nucleotides matching TRBD2. The trim removed 6 bases at V and 2 bases at J, leaving 10 bases unmatched. The CDR3 contains 14 residues. CDR1 is DFQATT and CDR2 is SNEGSKA in the germline V gene (reference sequence). CDR3 residues: CSASTLAATYEQYF. Written as DNA, the CDR3 is TGCAGTGCCTCCACCCTAGCGGCGACCTACGAGCAGTACTTC.

This clonotype was observed a few times. V and J are TRBV6-1 and TRBJ1-1; D is undetermined. This CDR3 spans 13 amino acids. Between the trimmed V and J ends, which lost 5 bases and 0 bases, there was a span of 7 bases. Germline V CDR1 and CDR2: MNHNS, SASEGT. In DNA, the CDR3 is TGTGCCAGCAGTAAAGGTTTGAACACTGAAGCTTTCTTT. This codes for CASSKGLNTEAFF.

The chain recombines TRBV11-2 with TRBJ2-4; D might be TRBD1 or TRBD2, each matching 6 bases. The CDR3 has 19 residues. V was shortened by 5 bases and J by 0 bases, with 23 bases between the two germline ends. The germline V gene has CDR1 SGHAT and CDR2 FQNNGV. The CDR3 is CASSLYPLGRGLAKNIQYF. DNA for the CDR3: TGTGCCAGCAGCCTATACCCCCTCGGACGGGGGCTAGCCAAAAACATTCAGTACTTC.

This clonotype was seen a few times. The chain carries TRBV5-1 and TRBJ1-1; tentatively, D is TRBD1 (5 bases). The CDR3 covers 14 residues. V lost 7 bases, J lost 3 bases, and 16 bases lay in between. Germline V gene lookup returns CDR1 SGHRS and CDR2 YFSETQ. The CDR3 reads CASHPSRGHTEAFF. In DNA, the CDR3 is TGCGCCAGCCATCCCAGTCGGGGACACACTGAAGCTTTCTTT.

This clonotype was seen at least ten times. The V gene is TRBV18, the J gene TRBJ2-3; 10 nucleotides line up with TRBD2. Looked up from germline, CDR1 is KGHSH and CDR2 is LQKENI. With V trimmed by 3 bases and J by 7 bases, 10 bases remained unmatched. The CDR3 sequence is 16 residues long. CDR3 coding DNA: TGTGCCAGCTCACCTGGCAGTGCTAGCGGGAGATATACGCAGTATTTT. It translates to CASSPGSASGRYTQYF.

The sample holds a few counts of this clonotype. This CDR3 reads CASSLGGPTSSYNEQFF. In nucleotides, the CDR3 is TGTGCCAGCAGCTTAGGCGGACCGACAAGCTCCTACAATGAGCAGTTCTTC. This chain links TRBV7-9 with TRBJ2-1; unclear D gene. This CDR3 is built from 17 residues. Between the trimmed V and J ends, which lost 1 base and 0 bases, there was a span of 13 bases. Germline V lookup: CDR1 SEHNR, CDR2 FQNEAQ (reference sequence).

The gene calls are TRBV5-1 and TRBJ2-5; 8 nucleotides align to TRBD2. CDR3 length: 15 amino acids. Per germline, CDR1 SGHRS and CDR2 YFSETQ. Losses at the gene ends were 4 bases for V and 3 bases for J; bases not matched to a gene: 8. The CDR3 DNA follows: TGCGCCAGCAGCAGGAAGACTAGCGTAGAAGAGACCCAGTACTTC. Protein: CASSRKTSVEETQYF.

This clonotype was recorded many times. V is TRBV30 and J is TRBJ2-7, with 10 positions matching TRBD1. Germline CDR1 reads GTSNPN; CDR2 reads SVGIG (reference sequence). V was clipped by 0 bases and J by 3 bases; unmatched bases: 2. The CDR3 has 14 residues. The CDR3 sequence is CAWSVGQGDYEQYF. For the CDR3, the DNA is TGTGCCTGGAGTGTTGGACAGGGGGACTACGAGCAGTACTTC. Together with reference TRBV30 and TRBJ2-7, the CDR3 gives the full variable domain: SQTIHQWPATLVQPVGSPLSLECTVEGTSNPNLYWYRQAAGRGLQLLFYSVGIGQISSEVPQNLSASRPQDRQFILSSKKLLLSDSGFYLCAWSVGQGDYEQYFGPGTRLTVT.

There are many counts of this clonotype. The rearrangement uses TRBV2 and TRBJ2-7; D possibly uses TRBD1 or TRBD2 (6 bases each). The CDR3 is 14 amino acids. V lost 7 bases to trimming and J lost 2 bases, with 15 bases between them. Germline V gene lookup returns CDR1 SNHLY and CDR2 FYNNEI. The CDR3 is CASTLRGATYEQYF. As DNA, the CDR3 is TGTGCCAGCACCCTAAGGGGGGCCACCTACGAGCAGTACTTC.

This clonotype has ten or more counts. The chain couples TRBV28 to TRBJ2-1; D is tentatively TRBD1 or TRBD2 (5 bases each). Deletions cut 7 bases from V and 0 bases from J, with 16 bases between. Germline V lookup: CDR1 MDHEN, CDR2 SYDVKM. The CDR3 is 16 amino acids. The CDR3 region is CASNRPWGSSYNEQFF. CDR3 DNA: TGTGCCAGCAATCGCCCCTGGGGGTCCTCCTACAATGAGCAGTTCTTC.

This clonotype was counted only a few times. It may be a read error: a sequence one base away is much more abundant. The chain recombines TRBV18 with TRBJ2-5; no clear D. The germline V gene encodes CDR1 KGHSH and CDR2 LQKENI. The CDR3 contains 13 residues. The CDR3 sequence is CASSPERKETQCF. DNA of the CDR3: TGTGCCAGCTCACCGGAGAGGAAAGAGACCCAGTGCTTC.

There are many counts of this clonotype. The gene calls are TRBV2 and TRBJ1-1; D call uncertain. The CDR3 runs 14 residues. Trimming removed 11 bases at V and 4 bases at J, with 20 bases between. CDR1 is SNHLY and CDR2 is FYNNEI in the germline V gene. CDR3 bases: TGTGCCTCCAGTGAGGCGGGTGCGGGCACTGAAGCTTTCTTT. Its protein is CASSEAGAGTEAFF.

There are a few counts of this clonotype. The V gene is TRBV20-1, the J gene TRBJ2-1; D uncertain. Deletions cut 6 bases from V and 6 bases from J, with 12 bases between. CDR3 length: 12 residues. The germline V gene has CDR1 DFQATT and CDR2 SNEGSKA (reference sequence). CDR3 residues: CSASRPTNEQFF. The CDR3 nucleotides read TGCAGTGCCTCAAGACCCACCAATGAGCAGTTCTTC.

This clonotype appeared many times. The gene calls are TRBV6-2 or TRBV6-3 and TRBJ1-1; possible D gene TRBD1, 5 bases. This CDR3 region has 15 residues. The V gene's germline CDR1 is MNHEY and CDR2 SVGEGT. Trimming took off 4 bases at V and 4 bases at J, with 16 bases between the two ends. The CDR3 here is CASSSGGGSRTEAFF. CDR3 sequence (DNA): TGTGCCAGCAGTTCCGGCGGGGGGTCCCGCACTGAAGCTTTCTTT.

J is TRBJ2-1 and V is TRBV7-3; tentative D call: TRBD1 (6 bases). Between the trimmed V and J ends, which lost 2 bases and 2 bases, there was a span of 19 bases. The CDR3 length is 18 residues. Germline CDR1 reads SGHTA; CDR2 reads FQGTGA. The CDR3 DNA is TGTGCCAGCAGCTTAGGTCCTACAGGGTTGGGAGCCTACAATGAGCAGTTCTTC. It encodes CASSLGPTGLGAYNEQFF.

This clonotype was counted at least ten times. The rearrangement uses TRBV7-2 and TRBJ2-1, with 11 bases fitting TRBD2. This CDR3 comprises 15 residues. Germline V gene sequence: CDR1 SGHTA, CDR2 FQGNSA. Trimming took 4 bases from V and 6 from J; bases not matched to a gene: 5. The CDR3 DNA is TGTGCCAGCAGCTCGGTGACTAGCGGGGCCAATGAGCAGTTCTTC. Its translation is CASSSVTSGANEQFF. Using reference TRBV7-2 and TRBJ2-1 for the parts outside the CDR3, the full variable domain is GAGVSQSPSNKVTEKGKDVELRCDPISGHTALYWYRQSLGQGLEFLIYFQGNSAPDKSGLPSDRFSAERTGGSVSTLTIQRTQQEDSAVYLCASSSVTSGANEQFFGPGTRLTVL.

The V call is TRBV29-1, the J call TRBJ2-5; D gene uncertain. Trimming removed 3 bases at V and 5 bases at J, with 7 bases between. Germline lookup yields CDR1 SQVTM and CDR2 ANQGSEA. The CDR3 totals 11 residues. The chain's CDR3 is CSVERRETQYF. DNA of the CDR3: TGCAGCGTTGAGAGGCGGGAGACCCAGTACTTC.

The CDR3 reads CASSWTGLTYEQYF. The CDR3 nucleotides read TGTGCCAGCAGTTGGACGGGACTCACCTACGAGCAGTACTTC. The genes are TRBV12-3 or TRBV12-4 and TRBJ2-7; D may be TRBD2 (6 bases). The CDR3 length is 14 residues. Trimming left V 4 bases short and J 2 bases short, with 12 bases between.

In its sample, this clonotype was seen many times. The chain has TRBV19 and TRBJ2-2; D remains unclear. Trimming took off 8 bases at V and 4 bases at J, with 8 bases between the two ends. CDR3 size: 12 residues. The germline V gene encodes CDR1 LNHDA and CDR2 SQIVND (reference sequence). The CDR3 sequence is CASRSGTGELFF. The CDR3 bases are TGTGCCAGTCGTAGTGGCACCGGGGAGCTGTTTTTT.

This clonotype was counted ten times or more. The chain uses TRBV29-1 and TRBJ1-1; the D gene is possibly TRBD1 (5 bases). Deletions cut 8 bases from V and 1 base from J, with 8 bases between. CDR1 and CDR2 from the germline V gene are SQVTM and ANQGSEA. This CDR3 has 11 amino acids. The CDR3 region has the DNA TGCAGCACCGGGGGGAACACTGAAGCTTTCTTT. This translates into CSTGGNTEAFF.

The chain combines TRBV11-3 with TRBJ2-1; 7 nucleotides agree with TRBD2. Germline trimming cut 2 bases from V and 4 bases from J; bases unmatched to any gene: 5. The CDR3 contains 15 residues. Per germline, CDR1 SGHNT and CDR2 YENEEA. The CDR3 loop is CASSLNDGGYNEQFF. CDR3 coding DNA: TGTGCCAGCAGCTTAAACGACGGGGGGTACAATGAGCAGTTCTTC.